The present T cell receptor beta chain was sequenced within a study of blood T cell repertoires in COVID-19. The wider study: Samples came from the United States, Italy and Spain, spanning acute and convalescent COVID-19.

Original handling: Quantification of nucleated cells was approximated via reference gene primer amplification. Method: immunoSEQ multiplex PCR; TCRdb's copy keeps in-frame clones and lacks some. V, J and clone size derive from that table, while D and trimming were established from the DNA sequence. This sample carries roughly 200,000 clones, around 84% of them seen once, and the ten largest clones take approximately 6.1%. Sequenced sample: peripheral blood. The receptor was derived from a man older than 75 with acute or convalescent COVID-19.

CDR3: CASSLDRGRQYF. The CDR3 nucleotides are TGCGCCAGCAGCTTGGACAGGGGAAGGCAGTACTTC. V gene TRBV5-1 combines with J gene TRBJ2-7; 7 positions match TRBD1. J was trimmed by 9 bases and V by 0 bases; bases with no gene match: 3. Per the germline V gene, CDR1 is SGHRS and CDR2 is YFSETQ. The CDR3 consists of 12 residues.